These 14 T cell receptor beta chains originate from one sample sequenced in a study of shared clonotypes between healthy human individuals. The data were produced by immunoSEQ multiplex PCR, yet TCRdb's version contains in-frame clones alone and is incomplete. This table has fewer than 550,000 clones, roughly 79% appearing once. Material: PBMCs. These receptors all come from a woman aged 40 to 49 in good health. Some clones in this sample may be carry-over from other donors' samples.

This sequence joins TRBV18 and TRBJ1-1; TRBD1 might be the D (6 bases). V lost 2 bases, J lost 0 bases, and 13 bases lay in between. Germline assignment: CDR1 KGHSH and CDR2 LQKENI. This CDR3 spans 16 amino acids. CDR3 in DNA: TGTGCCAGCTCACCATTCGGGGGCGAACTGAACACTGAAGCTTTCTTT. Amino acids: CASSPFGGELNTEAFF.

The chain recombines TRBV11-3 with TRBJ1-1; the D is unclear. Germline CDR1 SGHNT, CDR2 YENEEA. This CDR3 has 13 residues. V dropped 0 bases and J dropped 9 bases, with 11 bases sitting between them. The CDR3 DNA reads as TGTGCCAGCAGCTTAGATGCTAGGACGCAAGCTTTCTTT. It codes for CASSLDARTQAFF.

This clone came up a few times. The CDR3 DNA is TGCGCCAGCAGTCAATCGATCAGGGAGGAAAACACTGAAGCTTTCTTT. Protein: CASSQSIREENTEAFF. J is TRBJ1-1 and V is TRBV23-1, with D maybe TRBD1 (5 bases). TRBV23-1 is an open reading frame whose function is uncertain. The CDR3 spans 16 residues. Trimming stripped 0 bases from V and 2 bases from J, with 13 bases between.

The chain combines TRBV27 with TRBJ1-1, with D possibly matching TRBD1 (5 bases). The germline V gene encodes CDR1 MNHEY and CDR2 SMNVEV (reference sequence). V dropped 3 bases and J dropped 7 bases, with 9 bases sitting between them. This CDR3 has 12 residues. DNA of the CDR3: TGTGCCAGCAGTTTCCTTCAGGGTGAAGCTTTCTTT. As protein: CASSFLQGEAFF.

The gene calls are TRBV5-1 and TRBJ2-7; D perhaps matches TRBD2 (6 bases). CDR1 is SGHRS and CDR2 is YFSETQ in the germline V gene. The CDR3 is made up of 16 amino acids. Trimming left V 4 bases short and J 0 bases short, with 17 bases between. The CDR3 here is CASSLGILGGSYEQYF. For the CDR3, the DNA is TGCGCCAGCAGCCTCGGGATTCTCGGGGGCTCCTACGAGCAGTACTTC.

In this sample, this clone turned up many times. This chain joins TRBV4-3 and TRBJ2-3, with TRBD2 identical over 10 bases. The CDR3 has 17 amino acids. Losses at the gene ends were 0 bases for V and 7 bases for J; bases not matched to a gene: 10. CDR1 and CDR2 from the germline V gene are LGHNA and YSLEER. The CDR3 DNA is TGCGCCAGCAGCCAAGATTGGGCTAGCGGGAGACTAAATACGCAGTATTTT. As protein: CASSQDWASGRLNTQYF.

The chain employs TRBV2 and TRBJ2-5; maybe TRBD2 (7 bases). Germline-derived CDR1 and CDR2 are SNHLY and FYNNEI. V lost 0 bases to trimming and J lost 5 bases, with 10 bases between them. The CDR3 runs 14 residues. The CDR3 nucleotides read TGTGCCAGCAGTGAAGCGCGGGGGCTGGAGACCCAGTACTTC. It encodes CASSEARGLETQYF.

The chain couples TRBV20-1 to TRBJ2-1; tentative D call: TRBD2 (7 bases). The V end lost 7 bases, the J end lost 9 bases, and 13 bases lay between the germline ends. There are 11 residues in the CDR3. Germline CDR1 reads DFQATT; CDR2 reads SNEGSKA (reference sequence). CDR3 loop: CSEEGGCEQFF. DNA of the CDR3: TGCAGTGAGGAGGGGGGGTGTGAGCAGTTCTTC.

The CDR3 is CASSPPHLTYNEQFF. In DNA form, the CDR3 reads TGTGCCAGCTCACCACCTCACCTCACCTACAATGAGCAGTTCTTC. The chain recombines TRBV18 with TRBJ2-1, with D hard to call. Germline V gene sequence: CDR1 KGHSH, CDR2 LQKENI. Trimming pared 0 bases from V and 2 bases from J, leaving 8 bases between. CDR3 length: 15 residues.

V is TRBV11-3 and J is TRBJ2-1, with 10 bases fitting TRBD2. Germline values: CDR1 SGHNT, CDR2 YENEEA. The CDR3 extends over 19 amino acids. The J segment lost 0 bases and the V segment lost 0 bases, leaving 8 bases of the junction unmatched. This CDR3 reads CASSLERLAGDHSYNEQFF. As DNA, the CDR3 is TGTGCCAGCAGCTTAGAAAGGCTAGCGGGAGACCACTCCTACAATGAGCAGTTCTTC. Variable domain in full (rest from reference TRBV11-3 and TRBJ2-1): EAGVVQSPRYKIIEKKQPVAFWCNPISGHNTLYWYLQNLGQGPELLIRYENEEAVDDSQLPKDRFSAERLKGVDSTLKIQPAELGDSAVYLCASSLERLAGDHSYNEQFFGPGTRLTVL.

The V gene is TRBV19, the J gene TRBJ1-1; 7 nucleotides line up with TRBD1. This CDR3 contains 15 residues. V trimming: 7 bases; J trimming: 1 base; junction bases outside the gene matches: 9. Germline-derived CDR1 and CDR2 are LNHDA and SQIVND (reference sequence). The CDR3 bases are TGTGCCAGTACCCCGACAGGGACCCCGAACACTGAAGCTTTCTTT. It codes for CASTPTGTPNTEAFF.

CDR3 sequence reads: CASSSNQGRGETQYF. CDR3 bases: TGCGCCAGCAGCTCGAACCAGGGGCGAGGAGAGACCCAGTACTTC. The rearrangement uses TRBV5-1 and TRBJ2-5, with D perhaps TRBD1 (6 bases). The V gene lost 3 bases and the J gene lost 4 bases, with 16 bases spanning the gap. There are 15 residues in the CDR3. Per the germline V gene, CDR1 is SGHRS and CDR2 is YFSETQ. Full variable domain (remainder filled in from reference TRBV5-1 and TRBJ2-5): KAGVTQTPRYLIKTRGQQVTLSCSPISGHRSVSWYQQTPGQGLQFLFEYFSETQRNKGNFPGRFSGRQFSNSRSEMNVSTLELGDSALYLCASSSNQGRGETQYFGPGTRLLVL.

The rearrangement joins TRBV6-5 to TRBJ2-7; 11 bases map to TRBD2. The V gene's germline CDR1 is MNHEY and CDR2 SVGAGI. CDR3 length equals 14 residues. V dropped 7 bases and J dropped 3; count of bases not matched to a gene: 5. DNA for the CDR3: TGTGCCAGCAAAGGGACTAGCGGAGGCTACGAGCAGTACTTC. Translation: CASKGTSGGYEQYF.

With regard to this clone: Other DNA sequences in the same sample also yield this CDR3. This chain uses TRBV6-4 with TRBJ2-1, with 11 positions matching TRBD2. The germline V gene encodes CDR1 MRHNA and CDR2 SNTAGT. The CDR3 runs 14 residues. Losses at the gene ends were 2 bases for V and 9 bases for J; bases not matched to a gene: 3. This chain's CDR3 is CASSDGLAGGEQFF. The CDR3, as DNA: TGTGCCAGCAGTGACGGGCTAGCGGGAGGTGAGCAGTTCTTC.